A selection of T cell receptor beta chains follows, all from one sample in a study of blood T cell repertoires in COVID-19. Clones were sequenced by immunoSEQ multiplex PCR, and TCRdb holds only the in-frame ones, with some missing. The profile covers roughly 55,000 clones, with 75% to 95% appearing a single time and about 15% taken by the ten largest. Source material: peripheral blood. The receptors derive from a human donor with active COVID-19. The donor label of this sample is uncertain. CDR3s include the opening cysteine and the closing phenylalanine or tryptophan. The D gene is left open where the match is weak. A clone size is listed for some rows: how often the clone was seen (once, few, many), or a class if it is expanded.

j_call,v_call,d_call,clone_size,cdr3_aa,cdr3_nt
TRBJ2-7,TRBV3-1/TRBV3-2,TRBD2,NA,CASSPPPGLGTVYEQYF,TGTGCCAGCAGCCCCCCGCCGGGACTAGGGACGGTTTACGAGCAGTACTTC
TRBJ2-7,TRBV10-3,NA,NA,CATRGQGASYEQYF,TGTGCCACAAGGGGCCAAGGAGCCTCCTACGAGCAGTACTTC
TRBJ1-4,TRBV7-7,TRBD1,once,CASSRGTGEGEKLFF,TGTGCTAGCAGCCGAGGGACAGGGGAAGGAGAAAAACTGTTTTTT
TRBJ1-5,TRBV19,TRBD1,once,CASSAGTGGASSGNQPQHF,TGTGCCAGTAGTGCCGGGACAGGGGGCGCGTCGTCAGGCAATCAGCCCCAGCATTTT
TRBJ2-3,TRBV6-6,TRBD1,NA,CASTSGDRVPDTQYF,TGTGCCAGCACCTCGGGGGACAGGGTGCCAGATACGCAGTATTTT
TRBJ2-7,TRBV19,TRBD1,NA,CASSIRGQAILGQYF,TGTGCCAGTAGTATAAGAGGACAGGCGATCCTCGGGCAGTACTTC
TRBJ1-1,TRBV2,TRBD1,NA,CASSPGQGWGIVVTEAFF,TGTGCCAGCAGCCCCGGACAGGGTTGGGGAATTGTTGTCACTGAAGCTTTCTTT
TRBJ2-1,TRBV11-3,NA,NA,CASSLEGGNEQFF,TGTGCCAGCAGCTTAGAAGGCGGTAATGAGCAGTTCTTC
TRBJ2-3,TRBV28,TRBD1,NA,CASSLWGQGKAAGQGDTQYF,TGTGCCAGCAGTTTATGGGGACAGGGGAAGGCAGCGGGACAGGGGGATACGCAGTATTTT
TRBJ2-7,TRBV5-6,NA,NA,CASRNQGVGGTVEQYF,TGTGCCAGCAGGAATCAGGGGGTTGGAGGGACAGTTGAGCAGTACTTC
TRBJ2-7,TRBV4-2,NA,NA,CASSQDLEGALHEQYF,TGTGCCAGCAGCCAAGATCTGGAGGGTGCCCTGCACGAGCAGTACTTC
TRBJ2-2,TRBV5-4,TRBD2,NA,CASSPGLAGPNTGELFF,TGTGCCAGCAGCCCGGGACTAGCGGGCCCGAACACCGGGGAGCTGTTTTTT
TRBJ2-7,TRBV3-1/TRBV3-2,TRBD2,once,CATAGGHPSEQYF,TGTGCCACCGCGGGGGGACACCCCTCCGAGCAGTACTTC
TRBJ2-3,TRBV6-2/TRBV6-3,TRBD2,NA,CASSYSASGGMDTQYF,TGTGCCAGCAGTTACTCAGCTAGCGGGGGAATGGATACGCAGTATTTT
TRBJ2-5,TRBV18,NA,NA,CASSHRPTEDQYF,TGTGCCAGCTCACACCGGCCCACGGAGGACCAGTACTTC
TRBJ2-3,TRBV3-1/TRBV3-2,NA,NA,CASSSLEPSTDTQYF,TGTGCCAGCAGCTCCCTTGAGCCCAGCACAGATACGCAGTATTTT
TRBJ1-4,TRBV5-1,NA,NA,CASSLGVSTNEKLFF,TGCGCCAGCAGCTTAGGAGTTTCAACTAATGAAAAACTGTTTTTT
TRBJ1-1,TRBV30,NA,NA,CAWSMGGETEAFF,TGTGCCTGGAGTATGGGGGGTGAGACTGAAGCTTTCTTT
TRBJ2-2,TRBV5-1,TRBD1,once,CASSGTGRSSTGELFF,TGCGCCAGCAGCGGGACAGGGAGGAGTTCCACCGGGGAGCTGTTTTTT
TRBJ1-1,TRBV20-1,NA,NA,CSATGNTEAFF,TGCAGTGCCACAGGGAACACTGAAGCTTTCTTT
TRBJ2-3,TRBV4-2,TRBD1,once,CASSQDTGTGADTQYF,TGTGCCAGCAGCCAAGATACCGGGACAGGGGCCGATACGCAGTATTTT
TRBJ2-1,TRBV5-5,TRBD1,NA,CASSLLTGDGKNEQFF,TGTGCCAGCAGCTTGCTGACAGGGGACGGGAAGAATGAGCAGTTCTTC
TRBJ2-7,TRBV27,TRBD2,NA,CASSDRLAGHEQYF,TGTGCCAGCAGTGACCGACTAGCGGGACATGAGCAGTACTTC
TRBJ2-2,TRBV11-1,TRBD2,NA,CASSFGLAGNTGELFF,TGTGCCAGCAGCTTCGGACTAGCGGGGAACACCGGGGAGCTGTTTTTT
TRBJ2-5,TRBV5-1,NA,NA,CASRNTGRETQYF,TGCGCCAGCAGAAATACAGGGAGAGAGACCCAGTACTTC
TRBJ1-1,TRBV29-1,NA,NA,CSVNRDAYTEAFF,TGCAGCGTGAACAGGGATGCGTACACTGAAGCTTTCTTT
TRBJ1-2,TRBV7-2,NA,NA,CASSHGQSYGYTF,TGTGCCAGCAGCCATGGACAGTCGTACGGCTACACCTTC
TRBJ2-6,TRBV11-2,TRBD1,NA,CASSPLLTGRANVLTF,TGTGCCAGCAGCCCATTATTGACAGGGAGGGCCAACGTCCTGACTTTC
TRBJ2-7,TRBV6-1,NA,NA,CASSELGREYF,TGTGCCAGCAGTGAATTAGGCAGGGAGTACTTC
TRBJ1-2,TRBV4-1,NA,NA,CASSQTLGVRTANYGYTF,TGCGCCAGCAGCCAAACCCTAGGGGTGAGGACAGCTAACTATGGCTACACCTTC
TRBJ1-1,TRBV9,TRBD1,few,CASSVSGGEAFF,TGTGCCAGCAGCGTGTCAGGGGGTGAAGCTTTCTTT
TRBJ2-1,TRBV9,TRBD2,NA,CASSTLRTSGALLLSNEQFF,TGTGCCAGCAGCACCCTCCGGACTAGCGGGGCCCTTCTTTTAAGTAATGAGCAGTTCTTC
TRBJ2-7,TRBV27,TRBD1,NA,CASTPRTGNEQYF,TGTGCCAGCACTCCTAGGACAGGCAACGAGCAGTACTTC
TRBJ1-4,TRBV4-1,TRBD1,NA,CASRGTANEKLFF,TGCGCCAGCAGGGGGACAGCGAATGAAAAACTGTTTTTT
TRBJ1-1,TRBV5-1,NA,NA,CASSLDLSPEAFF,TGCGCCAGCAGCTTGGACTTGTCTCCTGAAGCTTTCTTT
TRBJ2-5,TRBV6-5,TRBD2,NA,CASSYGVGLAEETQYF,TGTGCCAGCAGTTACGGGGTGGGACTAGCGGAAGAGACCCAGTACTTC
TRBJ2-1,TRBV9,NA,NA,CASSGPLLDEQFF,TGTGCCAGCAGCGGGCCTCTCCTCGATGAGCAGTTCTTC
TRBJ2-5,TRBV5-5,NA,NA,CASSLAKTQYF,TGTGCCAGCAGCTTGGCAAAGACCCAGTACTTC
TRBJ2-5,TRBV3-1/TRBV3-2,TRBD1,NA,CASRTGAGETQYF,TGTGCCAGCAGGACAGGGGCAGGCGAGACCCAGTACTTC
TRBJ1-2,TRBV11-1,NA,NA,CASSPPGGYGYTF,TGTGCCAGCAGCCCTCCCGGGGGCTATGGCTACACCTTC
TRBJ2-2,TRBV5-1,TRBD2,NA,CASIGGLGLSTGELFF,TGCGCCAGCATCGGAGGACTAGGGCTCAGCACCGGGGAGCTGTTTTTT
TRBJ2-3,TRBV18,TRBD1,NA,CASSPPAGQGADTQYF,TGTGCCAGCTCACCACCGGCGGGACAGGGGGCAGATACGCAGTATTTT
TRBJ2-1,TRBV5-6,TRBD2,NA,CASSPTAAGGYEQFF,TGTGCCAGCAGCCCGACGGCCGCGGGGGGCTATGAGCAGTTCTTC
TRBJ2-6,TRBV5-6,NA,NA,CASSLPGGTSGANVLTF,TGTGCCAGCAGCTTGCCAGGGGGGACCTCTGGGGCCAACGTCCTGACTTTC
TRBJ1-1,TRBV7-2,NA,NA,CASSSLVRDTEAFF,TGTGCCAGCAGCTCCCTTGTCAGGGACACTGAAGCTTTCTTT
TRBJ1-2,TRBV3-1/TRBV3-2,TRBD1,NA,CASSPWTGGGYGYTF,TGTGCCAGCAGCCCCTGGACAGGGGGCGGCTATGGCTACACCTTC
TRBJ2-7,TRBV5-6,NA,NA,CASSLNLSPYEQYF,TGTGCCAGCAGCTTGAATTTGAGCCCCTACGAGCAGTACTTC
TRBJ2-1,TRBV7-9,NA,NA,CASSPSFNEQFF,TGTGCCAGCAGCCCCTCGTTCAATGAGCAGTTCTTC
TRBJ2-7,TRBV6-5,TRBD1,NA,CASARDRVRFEQYF,TGTGCCAGCGCCCGGGACAGAGTACGTTTCGAGCAGTACTTC
TRBJ1-5,TRBV19,TRBD1,NA,CAIPPDRLWDQPQHF,TGTGCCATTCCCCCGGACAGGCTGTGGGATCAGCCCCAGCATTTT
TRBJ2-3,TRBV27,NA,NA,CAARRQASTDTQYF,TGTGCCGCCCGACGACAGGCCAGCACAGATACGCAGTATTTT
TRBJ1-2,TRBV6-5,TRBD1,NA,CASSYKGQGPRKGYTF,TGTGCCAGCAGTTACAAGGGACAGGGGCCCAGGAAGGGCTACACCTTC
TRBJ2-7,TRBV7-9,TRBD1,NA,CASSLGQGVYNEQYF,TGTGCCAGCAGCTTAGGACAGGGGGTGTATAACGAGCAGTACTTC
TRBJ2-5,TRBV3-1/TRBV3-2,TRBD2,NA,CASSLHPLAGGHETQYF,TGTGCCAGCAGCCTTCACCCCCTAGCGGGGGGGCATGAGACCCAGTACTTC
TRBJ2-1,TRBV9,TRBD1,once,CASSTSRDSPYNEQFF,TGTGCCAGCAGCACCAGCCGGGACAGCCCCTACAATGAGCAGTTCTTC
TRBJ2-1,TRBV4-2,TRBD2,NA,CASSQDSGGGNEQFF,TGTGCCAGCAGCCAAGACAGCGGGGGAGGCAATGAGCAGTTCTTC
TRBJ2-2,TRBV4-2,NA,few,CASSQVDRPGMGTGELFF,TGTGCCAGCAGCCAAGTGGATCGACCGGGAATGGGGACCGGGGAGCTGTTTTTT